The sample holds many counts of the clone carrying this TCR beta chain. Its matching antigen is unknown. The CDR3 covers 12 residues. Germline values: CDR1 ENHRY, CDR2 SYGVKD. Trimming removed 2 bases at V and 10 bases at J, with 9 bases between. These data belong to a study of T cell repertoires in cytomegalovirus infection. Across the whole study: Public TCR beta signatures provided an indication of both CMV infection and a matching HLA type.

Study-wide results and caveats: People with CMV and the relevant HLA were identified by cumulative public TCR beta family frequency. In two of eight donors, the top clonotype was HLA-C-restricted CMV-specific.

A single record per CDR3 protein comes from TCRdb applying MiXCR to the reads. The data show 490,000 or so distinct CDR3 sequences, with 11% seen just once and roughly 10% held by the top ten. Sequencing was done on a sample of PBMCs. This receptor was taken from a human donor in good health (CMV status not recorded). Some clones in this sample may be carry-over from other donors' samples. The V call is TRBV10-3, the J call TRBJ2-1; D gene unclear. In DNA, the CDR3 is TGTGCCATCAGTGAGGACGGTTACGAGCAGTTCTTC. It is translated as CAISEDGYEQFF.